The sequence of this TCR beta chain was determined in a study of T-cell reconstitution after alpha-beta-depleted transplantation in children (dated by TCRdb to the mid-2010s). In the study overall: Using TCR repertoire profiling, the study followed T-cell immune reconstitution in a quantitative way in children after TCRalphabeta/CD19-depleted allogeneic hematopoietic cell transplantation. General conclusions and limits of the study: The high TCRbeta diversity at day 60 in some patients was ascribed to recipient T cells and intrathymic progenitors that had survived conditioning. Over the following months the frequencies of hyperexpanded clones went down, and after one year T-cell counts and TCRbeta diversity were mostly credited to newly produced T cells. About two months after transplant, the apparently early recovery of alphabetaT-cell counts reportedly depended on just several hundred clones that had expanded rapidly and came from non-depleted graft cells.

Receptors were amplified or captured by PCR. The listed sequencing device is Illumina HiSeq 2500. To normalize quantification of the TCRbeta repertoire, the TCR libraries were built with molecular barcoding that relied on unique molecular identifiers. TCRdb reworked the public reads: Q25 trimming with fastp, MiXCR clone assembly, productive beta chains retained. CDR3 protein duplicates are merged, each entry listing the most common genes and DNA. In all, the sample holds some 440,000 distinct CDR3 sequences, and roughly 15% of those were seen once. 25% to 30% of the sample rests with the top ten. From V the trimming removes 1 base and from J it removes 6 bases, while the gene matches leave 5 bases of the junction unaccounted for. The germline V gene specifies SGHRS as CDR1 and YFSETQ as CDR2. Including the terminal cysteine and phenylalanine, the CDR3 comprises 14 residues. Only the CDR3 portion is preserved as DNA: 42 bases, with reading frame beginning at the first base.

This specimen's treatment or condition label, per the study, means: allogeneic hematopoietic cell transplantation with graft depleted of TCRalphabeta T cells and CD19 B cells. The transplant recipients were children given TCRalphabeta/CD19-depleted allogeneic hematopoietic cell grafts. Note on this clonotype: The antigen it recognizes is unknown. No much larger clonotype is one base removed from it; base qualities were not supplied.

Sequencing used PBMCs, mostly from graft donor cells, obtained 360 days after TCRalphabeta/CD19-depleted stem cell transplant. The chain was built from TRBV5-1 and TRBJ1-2; TRBD1 fits 8 bases in the junction. The source of this sequence is a boy in the first two years of life who had a stem cell transplant for Wiskott-Aldrich syndrome, so the T cells may come from the graft donor. Here the CDR3 is given as CASSLSGTGDGYTF. The DNA sequence is given as TGCGCCAGCAGCTTGTCCGGGACAGGAGATGGCTACACCTTC.